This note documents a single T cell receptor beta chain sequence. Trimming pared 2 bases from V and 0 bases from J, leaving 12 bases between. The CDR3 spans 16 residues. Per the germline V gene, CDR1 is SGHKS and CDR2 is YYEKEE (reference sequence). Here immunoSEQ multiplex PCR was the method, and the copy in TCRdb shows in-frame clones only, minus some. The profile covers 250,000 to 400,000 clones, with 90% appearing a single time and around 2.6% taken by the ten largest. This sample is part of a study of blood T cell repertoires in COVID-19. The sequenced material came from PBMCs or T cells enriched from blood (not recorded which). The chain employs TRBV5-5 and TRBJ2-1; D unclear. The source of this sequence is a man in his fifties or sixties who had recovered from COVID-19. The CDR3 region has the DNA TGTGCCAGCAGCTTAAAGCTAACCAACTCCTACAATGAGCAGTTCTTC. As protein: CASSLKLTNSYNEQFF.